Listed below are T cell receptor beta chains from one sample, sequenced in a study of blood T cell repertoires in COVID-19. Produced via immunoSEQ multiplex PCR; TCRdb's table is partial and in-frame only. Of around 270,000 clones detected, more than 85% appear once; the ten largest clones hold around 5%. The sample taken for sequencing was peripheral blood. Receptors originate from a woman aged 55-70 years with COVID-19, enrolled during active disease. Each CDR3 is given with its conserved first and last residue. The D gene is left open where the match is weak. Clone size is shown for a subset of rows, as once, few, many or a class of expanded clone.

d_call: .
cdr3_length: 15
j_call: TRBJ2-2
clone_size: few
v_call: TRBV6-2/TRBV6-3
cdr3_nt: TGTGCCAGCAGCTTGGTGGCGGCGAACACCGGGGAGCTGTTTTTT
cdr3_aa: CASSLVAANTGELFF

d_call: TRBD2
cdr3_length: 16
j_call: TRBJ2-1
clone_size: once
v_call: TRBV19
cdr3_nt: TGTGCCAGTAGTCTTGGGACTAGCGGGAGATACAATGAGCAGTTCTTC
cdr3_aa: CASSLGTSGRYNEQFF

d_call: .
cdr3_length: 13
j_call: TRBJ1-5
clone_size: .
v_call: TRBV4-1
cdr3_nt: TGCGCCAGTGCCCAGGTAATGGGTCAGCCCCAGCATTTT
cdr3_aa: CASAQVMGQPQHF

d_call: TRBD2
cdr3_length: 16
j_call: TRBJ2-7
clone_size: .
v_call: TRBV15
cdr3_nt: TGTGCCACCAGCAGAGAGCGAGCGGGAGGGCCCTACGAGCAGTACTTC
cdr3_aa: CATSRERAGGPYEQYF

d_call: .
cdr3_length: 13
j_call: TRBJ1-2
clone_size: .
v_call: TRBV10-3
cdr3_nt: TGTGCCATCAGTGAAGGGGTTTATGGTGGCTACACCTTC
cdr3_aa: CAISEGVYGGYTF

d_call: TRBD1
cdr3_length: 17
j_call: TRBJ2-3
clone_size: .
v_call: TRBV7-2
cdr3_nt: TGTGCCAGCAGCCCGGTTCGCAGGACAGGGGTATTAGATACGCAGTATTTT
cdr3_aa: CASSPVRRTGVLDTQYF

d_call: .
cdr3_length: 18
j_call: TRBJ2-4
clone_size: .
v_call: TRBV18
cdr3_nt: TGTGCCAGCTCACCCTTAGACATCCGAAACTTAGCCAAAAACATTCAGTACTTC
cdr3_aa: CASSPLDIRNLAKNIQYF

d_call: .
cdr3_length: 14
j_call: TRBJ2-7
clone_size: .
v_call: TRBV9
cdr3_nt: TGTGCCAGCAGCGCCAGAGCGAGCTCCTACGAGCAGTACTTC
cdr3_aa: CASSARASSYEQYF

d_call: TRBD1
cdr3_length: 15
j_call: TRBJ1-5
clone_size: .
v_call: TRBV14
cdr3_nt: TGTGCCAGCAGCCGAAGACAGGGTACCAATCAGCCCCAGCATTTT
cdr3_aa: CASSRRQGTNQPQHF

d_call: .
cdr3_length: 17
j_call: TRBJ2-3
clone_size: once
v_call: TRBV3-1/TRBV3-2
cdr3_nt: TGTGCCAGCAGCCAAGTAGGAGGGGGGGCTAGCACAGATACGCAGTATTTT
cdr3_aa: CASSQVGGGASTDTQYF

d_call: TRBD2
cdr3_length: 16
j_call: TRBJ2-3
clone_size: .
v_call: TRBV11-2
cdr3_nt: TGTGCCAGCATCGGGCGCGCGGGAGGGCCCACAGATACGCAGTATTTT
cdr3_aa: CASIGRAGGPTDTQYF

d_call: .
cdr3_length: 11
j_call: TRBJ2-7
clone_size: .
v_call: TRBV29-1
cdr3_nt: TGCGGCTACGAGGAGGGTGACAAGCAGTACTTC
cdr3_aa: CGYEEGDKQYF

d_call: .
cdr3_length: 17
j_call: TRBJ1-2
clone_size: .
v_call: TRBV27
cdr3_nt: TGTGCCAGCAGTTTTTCGGTCTCCCCTGTCACTAACTATGGCTACACCTTC
cdr3_aa: CASSFSVSPVTNYGYTF

d_call: .
cdr3_length: 14
j_call: TRBJ2-3
clone_size: .
v_call: TRBV7-6
cdr3_nt: TGTGCCAGCAGGGAGGAGCTTAGCACAGATACGCAGTATTTT
cdr3_aa: CASREELSTDTQYF